The source of this T cell receptor beta chain is a study of shared clonotypes between healthy human individuals. Germline V gives CDR1 LGHNA, CDR2 YSLEER. The CDR3 has 15 residues. Trimming cost V 3 bases and J 2 bases, with 11 bases left between them. Generated by immunoSEQ multiplex PCR, the TCRdb table keeps only in-frame clones and is missing some. The repertoire holds some 480,000 clones, with about 80% as singletons. The sequencing sample was made of PBMCs. This TCR was sampled from a woman aged 40 to 50 in good health. Some clones in this sample may be carry-over from other donors' samples. V and J are TRBV4-3 and TRBJ1-3, with no clear D. In DNA form, the CDR3 reads TGCGCCAGCAGCCAGGACCTGGGCGCTGGAAACACCATATATTTT. Protein: CASSQDLGAGNTIYF.